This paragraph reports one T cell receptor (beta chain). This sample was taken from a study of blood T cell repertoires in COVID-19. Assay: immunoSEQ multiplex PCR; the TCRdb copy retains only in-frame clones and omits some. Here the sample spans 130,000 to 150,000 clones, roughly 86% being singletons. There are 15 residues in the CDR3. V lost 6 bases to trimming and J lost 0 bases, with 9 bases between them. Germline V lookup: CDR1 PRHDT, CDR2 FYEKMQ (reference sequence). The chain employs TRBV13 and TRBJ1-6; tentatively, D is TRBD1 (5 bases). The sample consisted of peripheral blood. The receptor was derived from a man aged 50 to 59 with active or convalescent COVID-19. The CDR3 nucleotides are TGTGCCAGCAGTCATAGGGGCTCCTATAATTCACCCCTCCACTTT. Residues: CASSHRGSYNSPLHF.